This TCR beta chain originates from a study of blood T cell repertoires in COVID-19. Overall study context: There were acute and convalescent COVID-19 samples, and they came from the United States, Italy and Spain. T cells, B-cell-depleted T cells, or PBMCs supplied cDNA or gDNA.

Per the study methods: How many nucleated cells were present was estimated from reference gene primer amplification. Libraries were prepared by immunoSEQ multiplex PCR; TCRdb keeps only in-frame clonotypes and omits some of them. That table furnishes V, J and clone size, whereas the DNA furnished D and trimming. The sample includes some 220,000 clones, around four fifths of them seen just once. The CDR3 covers 15 residues. V shed 6 bases, J shed 5 bases, and the junction held 8 bases outside the gene matches. Germline V gives CDR1 SNHLY, CDR2 FYNNEI. The clonotype was recovered from an older woman with active or convalescent COVID-19. The gene calls are TRBV2 and TRBJ2-3, with 10 bases fitting TRBD1. The specimen sequenced was peripheral blood. For the CDR3, the DNA is TGTGCCAGCAGGGGCGACAGGGGGCGCGAAGATACGCAGTATTTT. It translates to CASRGDRGREDTQYF.